This T cell receptor beta chain comes out of a study of read filtering for tumor transcriptome and immune sequencing. For the study at large: Revised staging placed fewer than ten patients in R-ISS I, about 17 in II, about seven in III.

V trimming: 5 bases; J trimming: 3 bases; junction bases outside the gene matches: 6. Germline V gives CDR1 SGHRS, CDR2 YFSETQ. CDR3 length: 15 amino acids. At least ten counts were recorded for this clonotype. What it binds is not known. Bone marrow was sampled from every patient at the time of active disease. Study conclusions and caveats: In IR-seq, single-read clonotypes were roughly 82% of clonotypes but about 3.5% of reads.

The library was built from about 400 ng RNA with molecular barcoded adaptors for alpha/delta and beta/gamma chains. MiXCR was run by TCRdb on the reads, yielding one entry per CDR3 protein. Counted here are 20,000 to 25,000 distinct CDR3 sequences, roughly 20% occurring once; the ten biggest clones make up about a sixth. The TCR comes from a donor at least 40 years old with multiple myeloma. The sequencing input was a population of CD138-negative cells sorted from bone marrow. The gene calls are TRBV5-1 and TRBJ2-3; TRBD2 aligns across 10 bases. The CDR3 DNA sequence: TGCGCCAGCAGTTCTACGACTAGCGGGACAGATACGCAGTATTTT. The encoded protein is CASSSTTSGTDTQYF.